The clone carrying this T cell receptor (beta chain) was counted a single time. This specimen comes from a study of T cell responses to AZD1222 COVID-19 vaccine. Some clones are missing from TCRdb's copy, which holds only in-frame ones; the method was immunoSEQ multiplex PCR. The data show over 100,000 clones, 85% to 95% seen once. After removal of 2 bases from V and 2 bases from J, the junction contained 0 bases not matched to a gene. The CDR3 sequence is 13 residues long. Germline V lookup: CDR1 LGHDT, CDR2 YNNKEL (reference sequence). The chain employs TRBV3-1 (or the pseudogene TRBV3-2) and TRBJ2-7; TRBD2 matches 7 bases. The sample consisted of peripheral blood, taken on day 0 of AZD1222 vaccination. The TCR comes from an adult in good health. The CDR3, as DNA: TGTGCCAGCAGCCAAAGCGGGACCTACGAGCAGTACTTC. It yields the protein CASSQSGTYEQYF.